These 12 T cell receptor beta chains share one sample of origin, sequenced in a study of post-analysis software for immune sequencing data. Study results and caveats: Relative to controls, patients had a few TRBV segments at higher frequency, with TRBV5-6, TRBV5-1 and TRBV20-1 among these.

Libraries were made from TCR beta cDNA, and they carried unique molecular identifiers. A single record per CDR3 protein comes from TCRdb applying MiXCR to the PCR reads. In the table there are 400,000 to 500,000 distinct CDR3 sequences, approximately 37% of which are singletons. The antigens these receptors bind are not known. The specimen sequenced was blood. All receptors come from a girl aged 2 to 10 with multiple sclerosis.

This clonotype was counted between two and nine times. The CDR3 reads CSAGQGRAYEQYF. The CDR3, as DNA: TGCAGCGCTGGACAGGGACGAGCCTACGAGCAGTACTTC. This chain uses TRBV29-1 with TRBJ2-7; 8 positions agree with TRBD1. CDR3 length: 13 amino acids. CDR1 and CDR2 from the germline V gene are SQVTM and ANQGSEA. The V gene end was trimmed by 7 bases and the J gene end by 2 bases; junction bases not matched to a gene: 7.

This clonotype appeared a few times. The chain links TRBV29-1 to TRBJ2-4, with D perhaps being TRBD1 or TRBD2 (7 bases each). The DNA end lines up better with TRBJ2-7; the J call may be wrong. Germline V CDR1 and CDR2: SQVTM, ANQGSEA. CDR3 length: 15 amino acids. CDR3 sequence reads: CSASGGAKQAYEQYF. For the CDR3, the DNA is TGCAGCGCCTCAGGGGGGGCAAAGCAGGCGTACGAGCAGTACTTC.

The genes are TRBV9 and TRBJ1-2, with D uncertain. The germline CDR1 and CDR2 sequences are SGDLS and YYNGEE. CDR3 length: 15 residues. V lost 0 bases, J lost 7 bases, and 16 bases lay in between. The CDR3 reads CASSVDDRAGIGYTF. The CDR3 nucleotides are TGTGCCAGCAGCGTAGACGATAGGGCGGGGATTGGCTACACCTTC.

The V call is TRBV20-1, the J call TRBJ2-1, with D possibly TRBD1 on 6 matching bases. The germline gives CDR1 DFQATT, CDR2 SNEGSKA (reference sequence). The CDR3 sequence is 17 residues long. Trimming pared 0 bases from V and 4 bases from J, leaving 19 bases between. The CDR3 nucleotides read TGCAGTGCTAGAGATAAATACAGGGCCTTGGGGTACAATGAGCAGTTCTTC. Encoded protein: CSARDKYRALGYNEQFF.

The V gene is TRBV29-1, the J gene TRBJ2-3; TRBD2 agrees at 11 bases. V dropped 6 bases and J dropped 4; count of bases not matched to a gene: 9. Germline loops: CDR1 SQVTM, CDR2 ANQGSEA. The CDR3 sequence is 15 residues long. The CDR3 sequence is CSVELSGRAPDTQYF. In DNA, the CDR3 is TGCAGCGTCGAACTTAGCGGGAGGGCCCCAGATACGCAGTATTTT.

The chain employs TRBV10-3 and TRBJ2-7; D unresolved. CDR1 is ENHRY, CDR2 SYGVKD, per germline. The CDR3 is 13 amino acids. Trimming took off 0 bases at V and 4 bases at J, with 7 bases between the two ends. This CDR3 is CAISESMGYEQYF. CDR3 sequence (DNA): TGTGCCATCAGTGAGTCTATGGGGTACGAGCAGTACTTC.

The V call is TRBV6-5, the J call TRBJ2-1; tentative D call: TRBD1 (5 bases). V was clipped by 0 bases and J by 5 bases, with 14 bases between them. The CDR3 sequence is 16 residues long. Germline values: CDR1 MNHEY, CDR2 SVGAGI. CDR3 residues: CASSYSKGVPNNEQFF. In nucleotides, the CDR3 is TGTGCCAGCAGTTACTCGAAAGGGGTACCCAACAATGAGCAGTTCTTC.

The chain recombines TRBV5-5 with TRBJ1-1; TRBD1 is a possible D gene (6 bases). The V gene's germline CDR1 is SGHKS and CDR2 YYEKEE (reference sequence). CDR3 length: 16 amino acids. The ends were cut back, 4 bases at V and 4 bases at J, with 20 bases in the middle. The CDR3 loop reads CASSITPGQLGTEAFF. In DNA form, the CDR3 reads TGTGCCAGCAGCATTACACCAGGACAGCTCGGCACTGAAGCTTTCTTT.

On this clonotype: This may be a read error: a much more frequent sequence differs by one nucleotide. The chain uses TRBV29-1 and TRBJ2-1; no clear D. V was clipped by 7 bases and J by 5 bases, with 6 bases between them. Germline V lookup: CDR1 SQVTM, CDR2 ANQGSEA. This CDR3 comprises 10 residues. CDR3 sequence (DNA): TGCAGCGCTGGGGACAATGAGCAGTTCTTC. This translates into CSAGDNEQFF.

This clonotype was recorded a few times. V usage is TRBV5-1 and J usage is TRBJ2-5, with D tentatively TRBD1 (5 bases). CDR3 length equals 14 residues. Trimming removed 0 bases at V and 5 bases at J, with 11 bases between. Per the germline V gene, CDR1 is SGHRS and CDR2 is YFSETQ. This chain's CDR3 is CASSLGQGEETQYF. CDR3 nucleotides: TGCGCCAGCAGCTTGGGTCAGGGTGAGGAGACCCAGTACTTC. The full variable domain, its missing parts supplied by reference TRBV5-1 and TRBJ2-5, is KAGVTQTPRYLIKTRGQQVTLSCSPISGHRSVSWYQQTPGQGLQFLFEYFSETQRNKGNFPGRFSGRQFSNSRSEMNVSTLELGDSALYLCASSLGQGEETQYFGPGTRLLVL.

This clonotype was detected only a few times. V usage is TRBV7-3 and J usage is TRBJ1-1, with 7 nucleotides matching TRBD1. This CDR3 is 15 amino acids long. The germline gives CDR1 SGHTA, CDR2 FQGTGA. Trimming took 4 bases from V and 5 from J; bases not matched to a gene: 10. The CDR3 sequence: CASSSGGGRRTEAFF. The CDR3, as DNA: TGTGCCAGCAGCTCAGGGGGAGGGAGGAGGACTGAAGCTTTCTTT.

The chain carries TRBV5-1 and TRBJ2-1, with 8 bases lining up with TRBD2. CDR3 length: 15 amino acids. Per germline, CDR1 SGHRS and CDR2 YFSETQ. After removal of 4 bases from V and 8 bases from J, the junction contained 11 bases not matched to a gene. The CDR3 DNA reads TGCGCCAGCAGCGTACTAGCGGTGTACTCTCATGAGCAGTTCTTC. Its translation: CASSVLAVYSHEQFF.